This T cell receptor beta chain was recovered during a study of OX40 agonist ivuxolimab in advanced cancers. V lost 7 bases to trimming and J lost 14 bases, with 24 bases between them. The length of the CDR3 is 15 residues. Germline V gene sequence: CDR1 LNHDA, CDR2 SQIVND (reference sequence). Profiling relied on immunoSEQ multiplex PCR, and the TCRdb table lists in-frame clones only, not all of them. The table records roughly 50,000 clones, around 83% of them present only once. The V gene is TRBV19, the J gene TRBJ1-6; no firm D call. The TCR comes from an adult with an advanced solid tumor such as melanoma, head and neck, liver or kidney cancer. The sample was CD4+ or CD8+ T cells sorted from blood, taken in a trial of the OX40 agonist ivuxolimab. CDR3 residues: CASTSQAGLPGALHF. CDR3 sequence (DNA): TGTGCCAGTACCTCCCAGGCGGGTCTTCCCGGAGCCCTCCACTTT.